This T cell receptor (beta chain) was captured by sequencing in a study of cytomegalovirus exposure and HLA in healthy donors. General observations from the study: In a later analysis, V- and J-gene trimming of beta chains associated with a DCLRE1C missense variant, replicated independently. In a later analysis, compared with equally common non-associated chains, HLA-associated beta chains were more expanded.

Worth noting for this clone: Its antigen is currently unknown.

With 60 Vbeta and 13 Jbeta primers, the PCR was carried out. Assay used: immunoSEQ multiplex PCR; TCRdb lists only in-frame clones, some missing. The table records roughly 150,000 clones, more than 75% of them present only once. The length of the CDR3 is 19 residues. The V and J ends lost 5 bases and 1 base respectively, with 24 bases between them. The germline V gene encodes CDR1 MDHEN and CDR2 SYDVKM. The TCR comes from a woman aged 18 to 35 in good health and CMV-seronegative. This chain uses TRBV28 with TRBJ1-3, with D perhaps TRBD1 (6 bases). The sample was PBMCs. CDR3 region: CASSVTGWAVLRSGNTIYF. The CDR3 nucleotides read TGTGCCAGCAGTGTAACAGGGTGGGCAGTCCTGAGGTCTGGAAACACCATATATTTT.